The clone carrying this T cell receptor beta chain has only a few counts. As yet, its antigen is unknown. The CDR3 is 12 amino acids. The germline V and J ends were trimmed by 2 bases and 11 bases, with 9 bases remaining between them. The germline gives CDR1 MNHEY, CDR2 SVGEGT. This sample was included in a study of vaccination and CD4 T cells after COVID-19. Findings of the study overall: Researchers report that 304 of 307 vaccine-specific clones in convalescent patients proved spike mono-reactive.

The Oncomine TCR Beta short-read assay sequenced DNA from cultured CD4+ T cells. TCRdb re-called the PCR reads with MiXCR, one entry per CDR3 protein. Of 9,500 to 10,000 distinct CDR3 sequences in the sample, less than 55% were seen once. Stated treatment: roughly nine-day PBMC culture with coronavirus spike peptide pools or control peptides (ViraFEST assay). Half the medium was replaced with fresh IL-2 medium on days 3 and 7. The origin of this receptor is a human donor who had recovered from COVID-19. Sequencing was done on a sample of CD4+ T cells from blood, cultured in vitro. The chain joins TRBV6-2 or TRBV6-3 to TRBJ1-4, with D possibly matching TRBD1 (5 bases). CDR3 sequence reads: CASSYGTGKLFF. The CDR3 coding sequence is TGTGCCAGCAGTTACGGGACTGGGAAACTGTTTTTT.